This T cell receptor beta chain was captured in a study of glioma-infiltrating T cells after dendritic cell vaccination. TCRB CDR3 was amplified from 2 ug genomic DNA or less. The repertoire was sequenced with immunoSEQ multiplex PCR; TCRdb's copy has only in-frame clones and lacks some. Seen here are roughly 96,000 clones, around three quarters observed once, and the top ten hold approximately 6%. V was pared by 1 base and J by 0 bases, with 13 bases between. Per germline, CDR1 GTSNPN and CDR2 SVGIG (reference sequence). The CDR3 is 16 residues long. Fresh-frozen tumor tissue and more than two years of survival data were available for all.

The TCR originated in a human donor with glioblastoma. J is TRBJ2-1 and V is TRBV30, with D possibly being TRBD1 (6 bases). The starting material was blood, obtained before dendritic cell vaccination. DNA of the CDR3: TGTGCCTGGAGTGCTCTCGGGACATACTCCTACAATGAGCAGTTCTTC. This translates into CAWSALGTYSYNEQFF.